This TCR beta chain was observed in a study of blood T cell repertoires in COVID-19. Whole-study context: Material from acute and convalescent COVID-19 was sourced from the United States, Italy and Spain.

From germline, CDR1 is SNHLY and CDR2 FYNNEI. V was pared by 6 bases and J by 6 bases, with 8 bases of the junction left unmatched. The CDR3 extends over 15 amino acids. Libraries were prepared by immunoSEQ multiplex PCR; TCRdb keeps only in-frame clonotypes and omits some of them. The table has more than 65,000 clones, about three quarters seen once. The receptor was isolated from a woman older than 75 with active or convalescent COVID-19. This sequence joins TRBV2 and TRBJ1-6; 7 bases line up with TRBD1. The specimen was peripheral blood. CDR3 nucleotide sequence: TGTGCCAGCAGAGGAGGGGACAGATCTAATTCACCCCTCCACTTT. Protein: CASRGGDRSNSPLHF. Variable domain in full (rest from reference TRBV2 and TRBJ1-6): EPEVTQTPSHQVTQMGQEVILRCVPISNHLYFYWYRQILGQKVEFLVSFYNNEISEKSEIFDDQFSVERPDGSNFTLKIRSTKLEDSAMYFCASRGGDRSNSPLHFGNGTRLTVT.